The next 30 T cell receptor beta chains were all read from a single sample in a study of T cell responses to AZD1222 COVID-19 vaccine. Sequencing used immunoSEQ multiplex PCR; TCRdb keeps in-frame clones, though not all of them. Among roughly 200,000 clones listed, just under 95% were seen once. Specimen: peripheral blood, collected 28 days after the second dose of the MenACWY control vaccine. The receptors were gathered from an adult who received the MenACWY meningococcal vaccine as a control.

The V call is TRBV19, the J call TRBJ1-4; the D is unclear. Looked up from germline, CDR1 is LNHDA and CDR2 is SQIVND (reference sequence). V was shortened by 6 bases and J by 5 bases, with 10 bases between the two germline ends. CDR3 length: 13 residues. The CDR3 loop reads CASSRDTNEKLFF. The CDR3 DNA is TGTGCCAGTAGCCGAGACACGAATGAAAAACTGTTTTTT.

The chain carries TRBV5-6 and TRBJ1-6, with 7 bases aligning to TRBD1. The CDR3 is 17 amino acids. V lost 4 bases to trimming and J lost 2 bases; unmatched junction nucleotides: 9. Germline CDR1 is SGHDT and CDR2 is YYEEEE. CDR3 DNA sequence: TGTGCCAGCAGCCCACTGCCTCAGGGGGCCTATAATTCACCCCTCCACTTT. Translated: CASSPLPQGAYNSPLHF.

This chain connects TRBV7-2 to TRBJ2-1; unclear D gene. Per the germline V gene, CDR1 is SGHTA and CDR2 is FQGNSA. With 4 bases removed from V and 0 bases from J, the gap between germline ends came to 7 bases. The CDR3 has 14 amino acids. CDR3 nucleotides: TGTGCCAGCAGCTCCCCACGCTCCTACAATGAGCAGTTCTTC. Protein product: CASSSPRSYNEQFF. Looking up the rest from reference TRBV7-2 and TRBJ2-1 gives the full variable domain: GAGVSQSPSNKVTEKGKDVELRCDPISGHTALYWYRQSLGQGLEFLIYFQGNSAPDKSGLPSDRFSAERTGGSVSTLTIQRTQQEDSAVYLCASSSPRSYNEQFFGPGTRLTVL.

The V and J genes are TRBV6-5 and TRBJ1-1, with D unclear. The CDR3 has 13 residues. Germline V gene lookup returns CDR1 MNHEY and CDR2 SVGAGI. The V and J ends lost 5 bases and 0 bases respectively, with 7 bases between them. CDR3: CASSKQVNTEAFF. CDR3 bases: TGTGCCAGCAGTAAACAAGTGAACACTGAAGCTTTCTTT.

The J gene is TRBJ2-3, the V gene TRBV5-8, with TRBD2 matching over 13 bases. This CDR3 spans 16 amino acids. With V trimmed by 4 bases and J by 1 base, 3 bases remained unmatched. Germline lookup yields CDR1 SGHTS and CDR2 YDEGEE. The CDR3 protein is CASSPGLAGRTDTQYF. CDR3 nucleotide sequence: TGTGCCAGCAGCCCGGGACTAGCGGGGCGCACAGATACGCAGTATTTT.

The J gene is TRBJ2-7, the V gene TRBV4-3, with 11 positions matching TRBD2. V was clipped by 1 base and J by 2 bases; unmatched bases: 1. The germline CDR1 and CDR2 sequences are LGHNA and YSLEER. CDR3 length equals 15 residues. The CDR3 protein is CASSQVLAGAYEQYF. The CDR3 bases are TGCGCCAGCAGCCAAGTACTAGCGGGGGCCTACGAGCAGTACTTC.

The chain couples TRBV7-2 to TRBJ2-7; D is perhaps TRBD2 (5 bases). Trimming removed 2 bases from V and 3 bases from J, with 8 bases in between. Germline-derived CDR1 and CDR2 are SGHTA and FQGNSA. This CDR3 comprises 13 residues. The CDR3 region is CASSLTSGYEQYF. CDR3 sequence (DNA): TGTGCCAGCAGCTTAACCAGCGGCTACGAGCAGTACTTC.

The rearrangement links TRBV28 to TRBJ1-1; D is unresolved. CDR3 length: 12 residues. The germline CDR1 and CDR2 sequences are MDHEN and SYDVKM. Trimming cost V 8 bases and J 3 bases, with 10 bases left between them. CDR3 residues: CASSLPYTEAFF. DNA for the CDR3: TGTGCCAGCTCCCTCCCGTACACTGAAGCTTTCTTT.

The chain is built from TRBV19 and TRBJ1-2; no definite D call. Germline CDR1 is LNHDA and CDR2 is SQIVND (reference sequence). Deletions cut 5 bases from V and 2 bases from J, with 15 bases between. The CDR3 loop spans 15 amino acids. The CDR3 region is CASSLRTVRNYGYTF. The CDR3 coding sequence is TGTGCCAGTAGTCTGAGGACCGTAAGAAACTATGGCTACACCTTC.

V usage is TRBV2 and J usage is TRBJ1-3; D remains ambiguous. Trimming took 6 bases from V and 2 from J, leaving 11 bases between them. CDR1 and CDR2 from the germline V gene are SNHLY and FYNNEI. The CDR3 is 14 amino acids. CDR3 DNA: TGTGCCAGCAGGGGAACCGGAGCTGGAAACACCATATATTTT. As protein: CASRGTGAGNTIYF.

The V gene is TRBV9, the J gene TRBJ2-7, with TRBD2 matching 11 bases. The V and J ends lost 3 bases and 5 bases, in that order; junction bases with no gene match: 13. The V gene's germline CDR1 is SGDLS and CDR2 YYNGEE. The CDR3 has 17 amino acids. This CDR3 is CASSEFPSGGPIDEQYF. In DNA form, the CDR3 reads TGTGCCAGCAGCGAGTTCCCTAGCGGGGGGCCGATTGACGAGCAGTACTTC.

The V gene is TRBV28, the J gene TRBJ1-1, with D uncertain. V gave up 5 bases and J gave up 4 bases, with 11 bases separating them. This CDR3 spans 13 amino acids. Germline V gives CDR1 MDHEN, CDR2 SYDVKM. The CDR3 coding sequence is TGTGCCAGCAGTATAGGACGAGGCACTGAAGCTTTCTTT. As protein: CASSIGRGTEAFF.

The chain joins TRBV6-5 to TRBJ1-6, with 9 bases fitting TRBD1. The V gene end was trimmed by 8 bases and the J gene end by 11 bases; junction bases not matched to a gene: 7. The CDR3 covers 13 residues. In germline, CDR1 is MNHEY, CDR2 SVGAGI. CDR3 protein: CASSDRGWTPLHF. CDR3 sequence (DNA): TGTGCCAGCTCGGACAGGGGCTGGACACCCCTCCACTTT.

This clone is a singleton in its sample. The J gene is TRBJ1-1, the V gene TRBV7-2; no definite D call. Germline assignment: CDR1 SGHTA and CDR2 FQGNSA. This CDR3 contains 14 residues. V was clipped by 6 bases and J by 0 bases, with 11 bases between them. For the CDR3, the DNA is TGTGCCAGCAGTAAAGCCCTTATGAACACTGAAGCTTTCTTT. Translated, it gives CASSKALMNTEAFF.

V is TRBV5-1 and J is TRBJ1-1; maybe TRBD1 (6 bases). This CDR3 region has 16 residues. The ends were cut back, 4 bases at V and 2 bases at J, with 18 bases in the middle. Germline V gene lookup returns CDR1 SGHRS and CDR2 YFSETQ. This CDR3 reads CASSMTGGIGNTEAFF. Written as DNA, the CDR3 is TGCGCCAGCAGCATGACAGGAGGTATAGGAAACACTGAAGCTTTCTTT.

Here the CDR3 reads CASRVQPLNTGELFF. In DNA, the CDR3 is TGTGCCAGCAGGGTACAACCCCTGAACACCGGGGAGCTGTTTTTT. This chain connects TRBV2 to TRBJ2-2; D remains ambiguous. Germline lookup yields CDR1 SNHLY and CDR2 FYNNEI. This CDR3 has 15 amino acids. Trimming shortened V by 6 bases and J by 1 base, and 12 bases separated the two germline ends.

The chain couples TRBV4-3 to TRBJ2-7, with TRBD2 identical over 10 bases. V trimming: 0 bases; J trimming: 4 bases; junction bases outside the gene matches: 3. This CDR3 has 15 amino acids. Germline CDR1 reads LGHNA; CDR2 reads YSLEER. The CDR3 DNA sequence: TGCGCCAGCAGCCAAGAAACTAGCGGGGTATACGAGCAGTACTTC. Its protein is CASSQETSGVYEQYF.

The chain links TRBV19 to TRBJ1-1; D might be TRBD1 (6 bases). V shed 4 bases and J shed 3 bases, with 12 bases lying between them. In germline, CDR1 is LNHDA, CDR2 SQIVND (reference sequence). The CDR3 spans 14 residues. CDR3 in amino acids: CASSRQGSYTEAFF. The CDR3 coding sequence is TGTGCCAGTAGTAGGCAGGGGAGCTACACTGAAGCTTTCTTT.

This chain links TRBV5-5 with TRBJ1-5; no firm D call. The germline V gene has CDR1 SGHKS and CDR2 YYEKEE (reference sequence). V lost 4 bases to trimming and J lost 7 bases, with 18 bases between them. The CDR3 extends over 15 amino acids. The CDR3 sequence is CASSLEAGSGQPQHF. In nucleotides, the CDR3 is TGTGCCAGCAGCCTGGAAGCGGGATCGGGACAGCCCCAGCATTTT.

The chain is built from TRBV19 and TRBJ1-5; the D is unclear. This CDR3 contains 14 residues. Germline loops: CDR1 LNHDA, CDR2 SQIVND (reference sequence). Trimming left V 8 bases short and J 2 bases short, with 13 bases between. The CDR3 region has the DNA TGTGCCAGTGGACCACGGGCTGGCAATCAGCCCCAGCATTTT. Amino acids: CASGPRAGNQPQHF. The variable domain in full, completed from reference TRBV19 and TRBJ1-5, reads DGGITQSPKYLFRKEGQNVTLSCEQNLNHDAMYWYRQDPGQGLRLIYYSQIVNDFQKGDIAEGYSVSREKKESFPLTVTSAQKNPTAFYLCASGPRAGNQPQHFGDGTRLSIL.

The rearrangement joins TRBV5-5 to TRBJ1-1; possibly TRBD1 for D (6 bases). This CDR3 region has 15 residues. CDR1 is SGHKS and CDR2 is YYEKEE in the germline V gene (reference sequence). The germline V and J ends were trimmed by 4 bases and 4 bases, with 17 bases remaining between them. The CDR3 here is CASSRDTKTGTEAFF. DNA for the CDR3: TGTGCCAGCAGCAGGGACACAAAAACTGGCACTGAAGCTTTCTTT.

The chain is built from TRBV12-3 or TRBV12-4 and TRBJ1-2; D uncertain. V was cut by 7 bases and J by 5 bases, with 11 bases left in between. The CDR3 totals 12 residues. In DNA, the CDR3 is TGTGCCAGCACCCAGGTTGGATATGGCTACACCTTC. Its protein is CASTQVGYGYTF.

V gene TRBV5-1 combines with J gene TRBJ1-3, with D tentatively TRBD1 (5 bases). This CDR3 contains 15 residues. Germline values: CDR1 SGHRS, CDR2 YFSETQ. Trimming removed 0 bases at V and 3 bases at J, with 10 bases between. CDR3 DNA sequence: TGCGCCAGCAGCTTGGCCGGGCAGGGTGGAAACACCATATATTTT. Encoded protein: CASSLAGQGGNTIYF.

The chain is built from TRBV5-1 and TRBJ1-1, with 9 bases identical to TRBD1. This CDR3 is 14 amino acids long. CDR1 is SGHRS and CDR2 is YFSETQ in the germline V gene. Unmatched junction bases numbered 1, after V lost 2 bases and J lost 2 bases. Here the CDR3 DNA reads TGCGCCAGCAGCTTTACAGGGGGCAACACTGAAGCTTTCTTT. It encodes CASSFTGGNTEAFF.

The chain uses TRBV10-3 and TRBJ1-2, with 9 bases that match TRBD1. The V and J ends lost 7 bases and 2 bases, in that order; junction bases with no gene match: 5. This CDR3 region has 14 residues. CDR1 and CDR2 (germline): ENHRY, SYGVKD. CDR3 loop: CAINRDRVNYGYTF. CDR3 in DNA: TGTGCCATCAATCGGGACAGGGTCAACTATGGCTACACCTTC.

The chain combines TRBV6-5 with TRBJ1-2, with TRBD1 matching over 9 bases. This CDR3 comprises 15 residues. Germline V gene sequence: CDR1 MNHEY, CDR2 SVGAGI. V lost 2 bases and J lost 8; bases outside the gene matches: 9. In DNA form, the CDR3 reads TGTGCCAGCAGTTACAACACAGGGGGCCCAGGAGGCTACACCTTC. Encoded protein: CASSYNTGGPGGYTF.

The chain has TRBV11-2 and TRBJ1-2, with TRBD1 as a possible D gene (6 bases). The CDR3 is 15 residues long. The V end lost 0 bases, the J end lost 6 bases, and 14 bases lay between the germline ends. Germline V gene lookup returns CDR1 SGHAT and CDR2 FQNNGV. CDR3 sequence (DNA): TGTGCCAGCAGCTTAGAGTGGGGGGCCTCTCATGGCTACACCTTC. Translating it yields CASSLEWGASHGYTF.

The chain recombines TRBV2 with TRBJ1-1; TRBD1 might be the D (5 bases). With 7 bases removed from V and 1 base from J, the gap between germline ends came to 13 bases. The germline gives CDR1 SNHLY, CDR2 FYNNEI. The CDR3 length is 14 residues. DNA of the CDR3: TGTGCCAGCACCGGACTGGGGGGGAACACTGAAGCTTTCTTT. Residues: CASTGLGGNTEAFF. The full variable domain, with the rest looked up from reference TRBV2 and TRBJ1-1, is EPEVTQTPSHQVTQMGQEVILRCVPISNHLYFYWYRQILGQKVEFLVSFYNNEISEKSEIFDDQFSVERPDGSNFTLKIRSTKLEDSAMYFCASTGLGGNTEAFFGQGTRLTVV.

The CDR3 reads CASSYGISYEQYF. For the CDR3, the DNA is TGTGCCAGCAGTTACGGGATCTCCTACGAGCAGTACTTC. V and J are TRBV6-5 and TRBJ2-7; no reliable D call. The ends were cut back, 2 bases at V and 0 bases at J, with 5 bases in the middle. This CDR3 contains 13 residues. The germline V gene has CDR1 MNHEY and CDR2 SVGAGI.

This chain uses TRBV19 with TRBJ1-5; 8 bases are a match to TRBD1. This CDR3 region has 16 residues. With 3 bases clipped from V and 2 bases from J, the junction kept 6 bases outside the gene matches. Germline values: CDR1 LNHDA, CDR2 SQIVND (reference sequence). The DNA for the CDR3 is TGTGCCAGTAGTATCGACAGGGGCGGTGGCAATCAGCCCCAGCATTTT. Its protein is CASSIDRGGGNQPQHF.